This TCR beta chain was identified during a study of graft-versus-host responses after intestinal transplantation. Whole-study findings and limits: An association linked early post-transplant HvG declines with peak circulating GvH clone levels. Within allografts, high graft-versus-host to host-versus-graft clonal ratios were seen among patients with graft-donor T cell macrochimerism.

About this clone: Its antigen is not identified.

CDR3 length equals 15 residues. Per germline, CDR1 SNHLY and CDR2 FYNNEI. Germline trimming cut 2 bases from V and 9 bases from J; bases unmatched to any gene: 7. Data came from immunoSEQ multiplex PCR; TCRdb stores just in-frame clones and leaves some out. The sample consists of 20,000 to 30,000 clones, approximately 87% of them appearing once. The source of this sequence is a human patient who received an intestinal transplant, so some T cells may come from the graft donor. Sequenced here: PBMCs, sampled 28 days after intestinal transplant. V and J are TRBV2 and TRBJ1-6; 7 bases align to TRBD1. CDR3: CASSETRGRFSPLHF. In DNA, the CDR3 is TGTGCCAGCAGTGAAACGAGGGGGCGCTTTTCACCCCTCCACTTT.